The rows below give T cell receptor beta chains drawn from one sample of a study of shared clonotypes between healthy human individuals. Using immunoSEQ multiplex PCR, the repertoire was profiled, and TCRdb retains in-frame clones only, with some absent. The top ten clones hold about 0.36% of a sample with roughly 2,300,000 clones, under 95% of them seen once. Sequenced: naive CD4+ T cells from PBMCs. The origin of the receptors is a man aged 18 to 29 in good health. Some clones in this sample may be carry-over from other donors' samples. Both conserved end residues are part of each CDR3. Each record gives: V gene, J gene, CDR3 protein.

v_gene: TRBV9; j_gene: TRBJ1-4; CDR3aa: CASSPRRGGEKLFF
v_gene: TRBV2; j_gene: TRBJ2-7; CDR3aa: CASSVGQLSYEQYF
v_gene: TRBV6-5; j_gene: TRBJ1-2; CDR3aa: CATSDHYGYTF
v_gene: TRBV28; j_gene: TRBJ2-3; CDR3aa: CASSLNTDTQYF
v_gene: TRBV7-3; j_gene: TRBJ1-2; CDR3aa: CASSRDEGGYGYTF
v_gene: TRBV5-6; j_gene: TRBJ2-1; CDR3aa: CASSLREGLYNEQFF
v_gene: TRBV2; j_gene: TRBJ1-4; CDR3aa: CASRGEVYGEKLFF
v_gene: TRBV30; j_gene: TRBJ1-1; CDR3aa: CAWSIELNTEAFF
v_gene: TRBV9; j_gene: TRBJ2-5; CDR3aa: CASTKGATSGPQETQYF
v_gene: TRBV6-6; j_gene: TRBJ2-3; CDR3aa: CASSYSKQGTDTQYF
v_gene: TRBV28; j_gene: TRBJ1-1; CDR3aa: CASSPNGAEAFF
v_gene: TRBV15; j_gene: TRBJ1-1; CDR3aa: CATSRDFWTEAFF
v_gene: TRBV7-2; j_gene: TRBJ2-5; CDR3aa: CASSYRGETQYF
v_gene: TRBV7-9; j_gene: TRBJ1-2; CDR3aa: CASSPRALNNYGYTF
v_gene: TRBV12-5; j_gene: TRBJ1-1; CDR3aa: CASGLVFSEAFF
v_gene: TRBV5-6; j_gene: TRBJ2-5; CDR3aa: CASSLAKETQYF
v_gene: TRBV6-5; j_gene: TRBJ1-2; CDR3aa: CASSYSGGGFGYTF
v_gene: TRBV5-1; j_gene: TRBJ2-5; CDR3aa: CASRGAGTIQETQYF
v_gene: TRBV7-9; j_gene: TRBJ2-5; CDR3aa: CASSTDGLALNQETQYF
v_gene: TRBV5-6; j_gene: TRBJ1-1; CDR3aa: CASSLVGGTRNTEAFF
v_gene: TRBV9; j_gene: TRBJ1-5; CDR3aa: CASSASGTGDQPQHF
v_gene: TRBV28; j_gene: TRBJ1-3; CDR3aa: CASRVLGSGNTIYF
v_gene: TRBV6-1; j_gene: TRBJ2-7; CDR3aa: CASSFDRSYEQYF
v_gene: TRBV6-6; j_gene: TRBJ2-1; CDR3aa: CASSYSRGLSYNEQFF
v_gene: TRBV7-2; j_gene: TRBJ1-2; CDR3aa: CASSFNRGHGYTF
v_gene: TRBV13; j_gene: TRBJ2-3; CDR3aa: CASSRGTDTQYF